This T cell receptor (beta chain) stems from a study of blood T cell repertoires in COVID-19. The wider study: Collection of acute and convalescent COVID-19 samples took place in the United States, Italy and Spain. T cells, B-cell-depleted T cells, or PBMCs provided the cDNA or gDNA that served as material.

Original data processing: Amplification from reference gene primers served as the basis for estimated nucleated cell counts. Data came from immunoSEQ multiplex PCR; TCRdb stores just in-frame clones and leaves some out. That table supplies the V and J calls and clone size; D and trimming were determined from the DNA. The sample yields tens of thousands of clones, roughly 85% seen once. This CDR3 region has 13 residues. Germline V gene sequence: CDR1 SGHNT, CDR2 YYREEE (reference sequence). The germline V and J ends were trimmed by 4 bases and 1 base, with 8 bases remaining between them. Specimen: peripheral blood. This clonotype was sampled from a man in his 60s with acute or convalescent COVID-19. The rearrangement uses TRBV5-4 and TRBJ1-2, with D possibly matching TRBD1 (6 bases). The CDR3 loop reads CASSPDSNYGYTF. The CDR3 DNA reads TGTGCCAGCAGCCCGGACAGTAACTATGGCTACACCTTC.